This TCR beta chain was captured in a study of blood T cell repertoires in COVID-19. Authors' methods: Amplifying reference gene primers gave estimates of nucleated cell counts. Data came from immunoSEQ multiplex PCR; TCRdb stores just in-frame clones and leaves some out. V and J calls and clone size come straight from that table; D and trimming were deduced from the DNA. The data show some 280,000 clones, 89% seen once. CDR1 and CDR2 from the germline V gene are SQVTM and ANQGSEA. The CDR3 loop spans 14 amino acids. The V and J ends lost 6 bases and 5 bases, in that order; junction bases with no gene match: 12.

The rearrangement links TRBV29-1 to TRBJ1-1; 7 bases agree with TRBD1. The specimen sequenced was peripheral blood. The receptor was isolated from a woman aged 55-69 years with acute or convalescent COVID-19. CDR3 sequence reads: CSVIQGSSGTEAFF. As DNA, the CDR3 is TGCAGCGTCATACAGGGGAGTTCTGGAACTGAAGCTTTCTTT.